This TCR beta chain was recorded in a study of cytomegalovirus exposure and HLA in healthy donors. Overall study: Early released data had about 80 million unique TCRs, all coming from HLA-typed donors.

Concerning this clone: Its antigen remains unknown. One junction end does not reproduce the germline sequence, and a read error may be involved.

Study observations and caveats: What a later analysis reportedly showed was that an Asian-associated ancestry cluster had fewer N-insertions than the approximately 700-donor mean.

CDR3 length: 13 amino acids. Germline assignment: CDR1 MNHEY and CDR2 SMNVEV (reference sequence). The PCR had 60 Vbeta and 13 Jbeta primers. The protocol was immunoSEQ multiplex PCR, while the TCRdb copy is restricted to in-frame clones and leaves out a portion. The data contain some 200,000 clones, approximately 88% of them seen just once; the ten biggest clones take up roughly 0.7%. The sequencing input was PBMCs. The TCR comes from a boy aged 2 to 9 in good health and CMV-seronegative. The chain combines TRBV27 with TRBJ1-2; TRBD1 matches 7 bases. The chain's CDR3 is CASSLNRGNGYPF. The CDR3 bases are TGTGCCAGCAGTTTGAACAGGGGTAATGGCTACCCCTTC.